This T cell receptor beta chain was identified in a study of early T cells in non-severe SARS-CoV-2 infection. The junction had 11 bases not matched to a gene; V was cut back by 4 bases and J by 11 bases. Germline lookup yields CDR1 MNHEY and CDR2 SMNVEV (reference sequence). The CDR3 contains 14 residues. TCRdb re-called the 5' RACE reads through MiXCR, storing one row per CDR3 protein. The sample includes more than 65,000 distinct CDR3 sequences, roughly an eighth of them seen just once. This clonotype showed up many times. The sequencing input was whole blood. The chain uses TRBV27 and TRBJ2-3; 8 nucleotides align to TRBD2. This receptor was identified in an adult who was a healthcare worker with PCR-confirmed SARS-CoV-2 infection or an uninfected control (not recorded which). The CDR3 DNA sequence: TGTGCCAGCAGTTATTTCCCGGGAGGGTTTGAGCAGTATTTT. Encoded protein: CASSYFPGGFEQYF.